This is a list of T cell receptor beta chains from one sample in a study of CD8+ T cells in alopecia areata. The data were produced by immunoSEQ multiplex PCR, yet TCRdb's version contains in-frame clones alone and is incomplete. The table includes over 150,000 clones, 45% to 65% detected once. Sequencing used CD4+ T cells sorted from blood, obtained at week 4, from a patient treated with tofacitinib. Every receptor here comes from a human donor with alopecia areata. CDR3s include the opening cysteine and the closing phenylalanine or tryptophan. D genes are given only for firm matches. Clone size is stated in some rows and not others, as once, few, many or a class when expanded.

abundance,d_gene,v_gene,j_gene,CDR3nt,CDR3aa
-,TRBD2,TRBV29-1,TRBJ2-2,TGCAGCGTTGGGTGGACTAGATTGGACACCGGGGAGCTGTTTTTT,CSVGWTRLDTGELFF
few,TRBD1,TRBV19,TRBJ2-4,TGTGCCAGTAGTCACGGGACAGGGGGTTCCAGACAGTACTTC,CASSHGTGGSRQYF
-,-,TRBV30,TRBJ2-2,TGTGCCTGGGGTTTGCAGGGAGGTACCGGGGAGCTGTTTTTT,CAWGLQGGTGELFF
-,-,TRBV28,TRBJ1-5,TGTGCCAGCGCCTCGAATCAGCCCCAGCATTTT,CASASNQPQHF
-,TRBD2,TRBV2,TRBJ2-1,TGTGCCAGCAGTGGAGCAATACTAGCGGGAGGGGACAATGAGCAGTTCTTC,CASSGAILAGGDNEQFF
-,-,TRBV29-1,TRBJ1-1,TGCAGCGCCACGGGGCCCACTGAAGCTTTCTTT,CSATGPTEAFF
-,-,TRBV5-1,TRBJ2-7,TGCGCCAGCAGCTTAACCTCCCGCTCCTACGAGCAGTACTTC,CASSLTSRSYEQYF
few,-,TRBV30,TRBJ1-2,TGTGCCTGGAGTACAGGGTCGGTCTATGGCTACACCTTC,CAWSTGSVYGYTF
-,-,TRBV7-2,TRBJ1-2,TGTGCCAGCAGCTTACAGGTTTCTAACTATGGCTACACCTTC,CASSLQVSNYGYTF
-,TRBD1,TRBV4-1,TRBJ2-7,TGCGCCAGCAGCCCCCAGGGGGACGAGCAGTACTTC,CASSPQGDEQYF
-,TRBD2,TRBV7-9,TRBJ2-7,TGTGCCAGCACCTCTCCGACTAGCGGCTACGAGCAGTACTTC,CASTSPTSGYEQYF
-,-,TRBV7-9,TRBJ1-5,TGTGCCAGCAGCCCGCAGGGGAGTCAGCCCCAGCATTTT,CASSPQGSQPQHF
once,-,TRBV25-1,TRBJ1-2,TGTGCCAGCAGTGGAGGGCTTCCATCTGGCTACACCTTC,CASSGGLPSGYTF
-,TRBD2,TRBV5-1,TRBJ2-7,TGCGCCAGCAGCTTGGCATCGGGGGGGCCGGACCCGAGCTCCTACGAGCAGTACTTC,CASSLASGGPDPSSYEQYF
-,-,TRBV7-9,TRBJ1-2,TGTGCCAGCAGCTTAATTCAGGAGTACTATGGCTACACCTTC,CASSLIQEYYGYTF
-,-,TRBV4-1,TRBJ1-5,TGCGCCAGCAGTCCGGAGGACTTAGGGGGTCAGCCCCAGCATTTT,CASSPEDLGGQPQHF
few,-,TRBV5-1,TRBJ2-7,TGCGCCAGCAGCCCCACAGGGAGAAGGTCCTACGAGCAGTACTTC,CASSPTGRRSYEQYF
-,-,TRBV5-1,TRBJ1-4,TGCGCCAGCAGCCCCGGGACGGCTTATGAAAAACTGTTTTTT,CASSPGTAYEKLFF
few,-,TRBV18,TRBJ1-1,TGTGCCAGCTCACTTGGGCCCGGGGAAGCTTTCTTT,CASSLGPGEAFF
few,-,TRBV5-1,TRBJ2-2,TGCGCCAGCAGCCCGGGACCTACGAACACCGGGGAGCTGTTTTTT,CASSPGPTNTGELFF
-,TRBD1,TRBV18,TRBJ2-7,TGTGCCAGCTCACCAACAGGGGGCCTTAAGAGCGAGCAGTACTTC,CASSPTGGLKSEQYF
-,-,TRBV30,TRBJ1-5,TGTGCCTGGAGTGTACGCAGGGGCGGGGGGCAGCCCCAGCATTTT,CAWSVRRGGGQPQHF
-,TRBD1,TRBV19,TRBJ2-1,TGTGCCAGTAGTATCCCCCGGACAGGGGACTACAATGAGCAGTTCTTC,CASSIPRTGDYNEQFF
medium-sized,-,TRBV11-2,TRBJ2-1,TGTGCCAGCAGCTCGGCGGGGGCGGCGGGCCTGGTATCCGAGCAGTTCTTC,CASSSAGAAGLVSEQFF
-,-,TRBV7-2,TRBJ2-5,TGTGCCAGCAGCCAACGGGACATCCAAGAGACCCAGTACTTC,CASSQRDIQETQYF
-,-,TRBV5-1,TRBJ2-1,TGCGCCAGCAGCCCGGGTGACGGACGCAATGAGCAGTTCTTC,CASSPGDGRNEQFF
-,TRBD1,TRBV7-8,TRBJ1-1,TGTGCCAGCAGCGCCGGGGACAGGGTGAGCACTGAAGCTTTCTTT,CASSAGDRVSTEAFF
few,-,TRBV5-1,TRBJ2-6,TGCGCCAGCTGGAGTGCGGCAGCCGCCTCTGGGGCCAACGTCCTGACTTTC,CASWSAAAASGANVLTF
-,TRBD2,TRBV6-1,TRBJ2-1,TGTGCCAGCACCTCTGCGGGGGTGCAGTTCTTC,CASTSAGVQFF
few,-,TRBV30,TRBJ2-5,TGTGCCTGGAACCCTTCGCGGGAGACCCAGTACTTC,CAWNPSRETQYF
few,-,TRBV18,TRBJ2-1,TGTGCCAGCTCACCACCCAGTAGAAATGAGCAGTTCTTC,CASSPPSRNEQFF
-,-,TRBV29-1,TRBJ2-1,TGCAGCGTTGAAGTCCGGGCCACAACCAATGAGCAGTTCTTC,CSVEVRATTNEQFF
-,TRBD1,TRBV4-2,TRBJ1-2,TGTGCCAGCAGCCCACCGGGACAGCTTTATGGCTACACCTTC,CASSPPGQLYGYTF
once,-,TRBV28,TRBJ2-1,TGTGCCAGCACTACGTCGAGTGAGCAGTTCTTC,CASTTSSEQFF
-,TRBD2,TRBV11-2,TRBJ2-1,TGTGCCAGCTCCGGGGGGGCTAACAATGAGCAGTTCTTC,CASSGGANNEQFF
-,TRBD1,TRBV11-2,TRBJ1-4,TGTGCCAGCAGCCCCCCCGGAGGGACAGGGACCGAAAAACTGTTTTTT,CASSPPGGTGTEKLFF
-,-,TRBV7-3,TRBJ2-1,TGTGCCAGCAGCTTAAAGGGAGGCGGAGTCTACAATGAGCAGTTCTTC,CASSLKGGGVYNEQFF